Included here is one TCR beta chain sequence, with context. The data belong to a study of T-cell memory formation after mild COVID-19. TCRdb reanalysed the 5' RACE reads using MiXCR and keeps one entry per CDR3 protein. The table has 200,000 to 300,000 distinct CDR3 sequences, approximately 15% seen once. Germline assignment: CDR1 LGHNA and CDR2 YSLEER. The CDR3 has 18 residues. V lost 0 bases, J lost 0 bases, and 15 bases lay in between. The material sequenced was PBMCs or a T cell subset sorted from them (not recorded which). This clonotype was obtained from a man younger than 30 who had mild COVID-19 (a few samples of this study predate the infection). Cell type and time point are not known. J is TRBJ1-5 and V is TRBV4-3, with D uncertain. Written as DNA, the CDR3 is TGCGCCAGCAGCCAAGATAGATCGGCGGGATATAGCAATCAGCCCCAGCATTTT. This gives the protein CASSQDRSAGYSNQPQHF.